These T cell receptor beta chains were read from a single sample in a study of blood T cell repertoires in COVID-19. Only in-frame clones appear in the TCRdb table, and some are missing; sequencing was by immunoSEQ multiplex PCR. Found here are about 270,000 clones, about 87% of them singletons; the top ten hold about 4%. Sequenced: PBMCs or T cells enriched from blood (not recorded which). All receptors come from a woman in her 30s with acute COVID-19. Both conserved end residues are part of each CDR3. The D gene is left open where the match is weak. Size is omitted from some rows. Given values are once, few, many or a class for expanded clones.

>TRBD1|TRBJ1-3|.|TRBV6-2/TRBV6-3
CASSPAPGQLTSGNTIYF
TGTGCCAGCAGTCCAGCCCCGGGACAGTTGACCTCTGGAAACACCATATATTTT
>.|TRBJ2-7|.|TRBV5-1
CASSLASFHEQYF
TGCGCCAGCAGCTTGGCCAGTTTCCACGAGCAGTACTTC
>.|TRBJ2-2|.|TRBV3-1/TRBV3-2
CASSHSISNTGELFF
TGTGCCAGCAGCCATAGCATATCGAACACCGGGGAGCTGTTTTTT
>.|TRBJ1-4|.|TRBV7-9
CASSLDPGGVTNEKLFF
TGTGCCAGCAGCTTAGATCCCGGCGGAGTAACTAATGAAAAACTGTTTTTT
>TRBD1|TRBJ1-1|.|TRBV30
CAWSGQGNTEAFF
TGTGCCTGGAGTGGACAGGGGAACACTGAAGCTTTCTTT
>.|TRBJ1-1|.|TRBV24-1
CATSDPRRGTEAFF
TGTGCCACCAGTGATCCGAGGCGGGGGACTGAAGCTTTCTTT
>TRBD1|TRBJ2-3|.|TRBV6-5
CASRNRGQSTDTQYF
TGTGCCAGCAGAAACAGGGGACAGAGCACAGATACGCAGTATTTT
>TRBD1|TRBJ1-6|.|TRBV27
CASSPGQGGNSPLHF
TGTGCCAGCAGTCCTGGACAGGGGGGTAATTCACCCCTCCACTTT
>TRBD1|TRBJ2-7|once|TRBV19
CASGTVGEQYF
TGTGCCAGCGGGACAGTAGGCGAGCAGTACTTC
>.|TRBJ1-2|.|TRBV28
CASSLDINGYTF
TGTGCCAGCAGTTTAGACATTAATGGCTACACCTTC
>TRBD1|TRBJ2-1|.|TRBV10-3
CAISDQQGRNNEQFF
TGTGCCATCAGTGACCAACAGGGGCGCAACAATGAGCAGTTCTTC
>TRBD1|TRBJ1-1|.|TRBV5-6
CASTETGIDTEAFF
TGTGCCAGCACCGAGACAGGGATAGACACTGAAGCTTTCTTT
>TRBD2|TRBJ2-7|once|TRBV9
CASSVGLAGSYEQYF
TGTGCCAGCAGCGTAGGTCTAGCGGGAAGCTACGAGCAGTACTTC
>.|TRBJ2-7|.|TRBV20-1
CSGGFRYEQYF
TGCAGTGGCGGGTTTCGCTACGAGCAGTACTTC
>TRBD1|TRBJ2-7|.|TRBV5-1
CASSAGQGAVHYEQYF
TGCGCCAGCAGCGCCGGACAGGGGGCGGTTCATTACGAGCAGTACTTC
>.|TRBJ2-6|.|TRBV19
CASSIDLGPPGANVLTF
TGTGCCAGTAGTATAGATCTTGGGCCCCCTGGGGCCAACGTCCTGACTTTC
>TRBD2|TRBJ2-1|.|TRBV11-2
CASSFLGGRAKLGNEQFF
TGTGCCAGCAGCTTCCTGGGCGGGAGGGCCAAGTTAGGAAATGAGCAGTTCTTC
>.|TRBJ1-1|.|TRBV29-1
CSVGYGRGTEAFF
TGCAGCGTCGGCTACGGAAGAGGGACTGAAGCTTTCTTT
>TRBD2|TRBJ2-7|.|TRBV14
CASSQGGGYYEQYF
TGTGCCAGCAGCCAAGGGGGGGGATACTACGAGCAGTACTTC
>.|TRBJ2-7|.|TRBV5-1
CASSWSERAYEQYF
TGCGCCAGCAGCTGGTCGGAGCGGGCCTACGAGCAGTACTTC
>TRBD1|TRBJ1-2|.|TRBV28
CASRTGGDYGYTF
TGTGCCAGCAGGACAGGGGGCGACTATGGCTACACCTTC
>TRBD2|TRBJ2-3|.|TRBV28
CASSLFTSGWDTQYF
TGTGCCAGCAGTTTATTTACTAGCGGCTGGGATACGCAGTATTTT
>.|TRBJ2-2|.|TRBV3-1/TRBV3-2
CASSQPGTNTGELFF
TGTGCCAGCAGCCAACCCGGGACAAACACCGGGGAGCTGTTTTTT
>TRBD1|TRBJ2-3|.|TRBV9
CASNRQGASDTQYF
TGTGCCAGCAACCGACAGGGGGCTTCAGATACGCAGTATTTT
>TRBD1|TRBJ1-4|.|TRBV3-1/TRBV3-2
CASHTGGLGEKLFF
TGTGCCAGCCACACAGGGGGGTTAGGAGAAAAACTGTTTTTT
>.|TRBJ1-1|.|TRBV7-8
CASSPRQPNTEAFF
TGTGCCAGCAGCCCCCGACAGCCGAACACTGAAGCTTTCTTT
>.|TRBJ2-3|.|TRBV18
CASSPQSAESTDTQYF
TGTGCCAGCTCACCACAAAGCGCTGAGAGCACAGATACGCAGTATTTT
>TRBD2|TRBJ2-1|.|TRBV29-1
CSESSGSPYNEQFF
TGCAGCGAGTCTAGCGGGAGTCCCTACAATGAGCAGTTCTTC
>.|TRBJ2-1|.|TRBV7-6
CASSFVGGLDYNEQFF
TGTGCCAGCAGCTTCGTTGGAGGCCTTGACTACAATGAGCAGTTCTTC
>TRBD1|TRBJ2-1|.|TRBV4-2
CASSQEDRVEQFF
TGTGCCAGCAGCCAAGAGGACAGGGTTGAGCAGTTCTTC
>.|TRBJ2-7|.|TRBV28
CASSPLTNSYEQYF
TGTGCCAGCAGTCCACTGACAAACTCCTACGAGCAGTACTTC
>TRBD1|TRBJ1-4|.|TRBV28
CASSKGQGANEKLFF
TGTGCCAGCAGTAAAGGACAGGGAGCTAATGAAAAACTGTTTTTT
>TRBD1|TRBJ1-5|.|TRBV27
CASSLYKGQGAVQPQHF
TGTGCCAGCAGTTTATACAAGGGACAGGGGGCTGTTCAGCCCCAGCATTTT
>.|TRBJ2-1|.|TRBV5-1
CASSFDSSYNEQFF
TGCGCCAGCAGCTTTGACAGCTCCTACAATGAGCAGTTCTTC
>.|TRBJ1-5|.|TRBV19
CASLDRSYSNQPQHF
TGTGCCAGTCTAGACAGGTCCTATAGCAATCAGCCCCAGCATTTT
>.|TRBJ2-3|.|TRBV7-9
CASSFWSSAGDTQYF
TGTGCCAGCAGCTTTTGGTCTAGCGCTGGAGATACGCAGTATTTT
>TRBD2|TRBJ2-7|few|TRBV11-2
CASSLRGTVSGRATEQYF
TGTGCCAGCAGCTTAAGGGGTACGGTTTCCGGGAGGGCCACCGAGCAGTACTTC
>TRBD1|TRBJ2-1|.|TRBV27
CASRPGTGVHEQFF
TGTGCCAGTAGACCCGGGACAGGGGTGCATGAGCAGTTCTTC
>TRBD2|TRBJ2-7|medium-sized|TRBV6-2/TRBV6-3
CASSYGTSGYEQYF
TGTGCCAGCAGTTACGGGACTAGCGGCTACGAGCAGTACTTC
>.|TRBJ1-1|.|TRBV24-1
CATSATDSLNTEAFF
TGTGCCACCAGTGCCACGGACAGTTTGAACACTGAAGCTTTCTTT
>TRBD2|TRBJ2-7|.|TRBV19
CASSTTGTSGSEQYF
TGTGCCAGTAGTACCACCGGGACTAGCGGTTCCGAGCAGTACTTC
>.|TRBJ2-1|.|TRBV6-5
CASSSNPVGDEQFF
TGTGCCAGCAGTTCGAACCCCGTAGGAGATGAGCAGTTCTTC
>TRBD1|TRBJ2-7|.|TRBV29-1
CSVRTDRVNEQYF
TGCAGCGTTCGTACTGACAGGGTGAACGAGCAGTACTTC
>.|TRBJ2-3|.|TRBV14
CASSPVEISDTQYF
TGTGCCAGCTCTCCAGTGGAGATATCAGATACGCAGTATTTT
>.|TRBJ2-1|.|TRBV20-1
CSARRWNEQFF
TGCAGTGCTAGGCGTTGGAATGAGCAGTTCTTC
>TRBD1|TRBJ1-1|.|TRBV6-2/TRBV6-3
CASSSPGQGRNTEAFF
TGTGCCAGCAGTTCCCCAGGACAGGGGCGGAACACTGAAGCTTTCTTT
>TRBD2|TRBJ2-7|.|TRBV6-5
CASSLFSSGAAYEQYF
TGTGCCAGCAGTTTATTCTCTAGCGGGGCAGCCTACGAGCAGTACTTC
>.|TRBJ2-7|.|TRBV19
CARGARREDEQYF
TGTGCCAGAGGGGCCAGGAGGGAGGACGAGCAGTACTTC